These 25 T cell receptor beta chains were all obtained from the same sample, sequenced in a study of STAT5B mutations in CD4+ large granular lymphocyte leukemia. The repertoire was sequenced with immunoSEQ multiplex PCR; TCRdb's copy has only in-frame clones and lacks some. The data contain tens of thousands of clones, around 80% of them seen just once; the ten biggest clones take up 5.5% to 8%. The sequenced sample was CD4+ T cells from blood buffy coats. The receptors here all came from a human donor in good health.

As DNA, the CDR3 is TGTGCCAGCAGTCCCCGGACAGGGGCAAACACTGAAGCTTTCTTT. Translation: CASSPRTGANTEAFF. The chain couples TRBV27 to TRBJ1-1; 9 bases line up with TRBD1. Germline V CDR1 and CDR2: MNHEY, SMNVEV (reference sequence). The CDR3 length is 15 residues. The J segment lost 2 bases and the V segment lost 5 bases, leaving 6 bases of the junction unmatched.

This clone occurred once. The chain couples TRBV18 to TRBJ1-2; 8 bases line up with TRBD1. The V and J ends lost 1 base and 3 bases, in that order; junction bases with no gene match: 4. Germline V gene lookup returns CDR1 KGHSH and CDR2 LQKENI. The CDR3 consists of 15 residues. DNA for the CDR3: TGTGCCAGCTCACCACGCAGGGGGCCTGACTATGGCTACACCTTC. It translates to CASSPRRGPDYGYTF.

Here the CDR3 DNA reads TGTGCCAGCAGTGGACCCGGGCAGGGCTACACCTTC. It codes for CASSGPGQGYTF. The gene calls are TRBV6-5 and TRBJ1-2; D unresolved. Trimming removed 5 bases at V and 8 bases at J, with 12 bases between. This CDR3 spans 12 amino acids. Germline V CDR1 and CDR2: MNHEY, SVGAGI.

This clone was recorded only once. The rearrangement links TRBV9 to TRBJ2-2; D is undetermined. The CDR3 spans 14 residues. Germline V gene sequence: CDR1 SGDLS, CDR2 YYNGEE. V lost 0 bases and J 2 bases, leaving 5 bases between the germline ends. CDR3 bases: TGTGCCAGCAGCGTAGTGGTAAACACCGGGGAGCTGTTTTTT. Protein sequence: CASSVVVNTGELFF.

V is TRBV4-3 and J is TRBJ1-6, with TRBD1 as a possible D gene (5 bases). V shed 4 bases and J shed 6 bases, with 13 bases lying between them. The germline V gene encodes CDR1 LGHNA and CDR2 YSLEER. The CDR3 length is 15 residues. DNA of the CDR3: TGCGCCAGCAGCCCCGACCGGGACCCTAATTCACCCCTCCACTTT. Residues: CASSPDRDPNSPLHF.

This sequence joins TRBV2 and TRBJ1-1; maybe TRBD1 (6 bases). This CDR3 has 16 amino acids. V was cut by 4 bases and J by 0 bases, with 15 bases left in between. Germline CDR1 SNHLY, CDR2 FYNNEI. The DNA for the CDR3 is TGTGCCAGCAGTGGGCGACAGGTGCTCATGAACACTGAAGCTTTCTTT. It encodes CASSGRQVLMNTEAFF.

The chain links TRBV6-1 to TRBJ2-3, with 10 bases aligning to TRBD2. The V segment lost 1 base and the J segment 7 bases; nucleotides outside the gene matches: 5. This CDR3 contains 15 residues. Germline lookup yields CDR1 MNHNS and CDR2 SASEGT. This chain's CDR3 is CASSEGPSGGNTQYF. The CDR3 nucleotides are TGTGCCAGCAGTGAAGGCCCTAGCGGGGGAAATACGCAGTATTTT.

This chain connects TRBV18 to TRBJ2-7; TRBD2 matches at 9 bases. This CDR3 comprises 16 residues. In germline, CDR1 is KGHSH, CDR2 LQKENI. Trimming at V came to 3 bases and at J to 4 bases, leaving 10 bases not matched to a gene. This CDR3 reads CASSPMGTSNTYEQYF. The CDR3 DNA is TGTGCCAGCTCACCTATGGGGACTAGCAATACTTACGAGCAGTACTTC.

This clone was counted a single time. The J gene is TRBJ1-6, the V gene TRBV19, with 8 bases aligning to TRBD1. From germline, CDR1 is LNHDA and CDR2 SQIVND (reference sequence). CDR3 length: 16 amino acids. Germline trimming cut 9 bases from V and 0 bases from J; bases unmatched to any gene: 7. CDR3 bases: TGTGCCAGCAGGACAGGGTCCCGCTCCTATAATTCACCCCTCCACTTT. Translation gives CASRTGSRSYNSPLHF.

V and J are TRBV7-2 and TRBJ2-7; 7 positions agree with TRBD2. There are 15 residues in the CDR3. Germline loops: CDR1 SGHTA, CDR2 FQGNSA. The trim removed 5 bases at V and 6 bases at J, leaving 13 bases unmatched. CDR3: CASSMSGVWWFEQYF. As DNA, the CDR3 is TGTGCCAGCAGCATGAGCGGGGTTTGGTGGTTCGAGCAGTACTTC. Looking up the rest from reference TRBV7-2 and TRBJ2-7 gives the full variable domain: GAGVSQSPSNKVTEKGKDVELRCDPISGHTALYWYRQSLGQGLEFLIYFQGNSAPDKSGLPSDRFSAERTGGSVSTLTIQRTQQEDSAVYLCASSMSGVWWFEQYFGPGTRLTVT.

This clone occurred a few times. V and J are TRBV7-2 and TRBJ1-2, with D maybe TRBD1 (6 bases). Germline-derived CDR1 and CDR2 are SGHTA and FQGNSA. The CDR3 totals 13 residues. The V end was cut by 5 bases, the J end by 4 bases, with 11 bases between. Here the CDR3 reads CASSPRQAYGYTF. The CDR3 nucleotides read TGTGCCAGCAGCCCGCGACAGGCCTATGGCTACACCTTC.

The chain recombines TRBV5-1 with TRBJ2-1; 9 nucleotides agree with TRBD2. The CDR3 has 16 residues. Trimming took 0 bases from V and 4 from J; bases not matched to a gene: 5. Germline CDR1 and CDR2: SGHRS and YFSETQ. The CDR3 loop reads CASSLVSSGAYNEQFF. CDR3 coding DNA: TGCGCCAGCAGCTTGGTGTCTAGCGGGGCTTACAATGAGCAGTTCTTC. Together with reference TRBV5-1 and TRBJ2-1, the CDR3 gives the full variable domain: KAGVTQTPRYLIKTRGQQVTLSCSPISGHRSVSWYQQTPGQGLQFLFEYFSETQRNKGNFPGRFSGRQFSNSRSEMNVSTLELGDSALYLCASSLVSSGAYNEQFFGPGTRLTVL.

The chain couples TRBV10-3 to TRBJ1-2; D might be TRBD1 (5 bases). V shed 7 bases and J shed 1 base, with 13 bases lying between them. CDR1 ENHRY and CDR2 SYGVKD come from the germline V gene. The CDR3 runs to 14 residues. CDR3: CAINTGYDNYGYTF. DNA for the CDR3: TGTGCCATCAACACAGGTTACGATAACTATGGCTACACCTTC.

The sample holds one count of this clone. The chain carries TRBV7-2 and TRBJ1-1; D remains unclear. The CDR3 is made up of 13 amino acids. Germline V gene data show CDR1 as SGHTA and CDR2 as FQGNSA. Trimming left V 1 base short and J 10 bases short, with 13 bases between. The chain's CDR3 is CASSLDPTSRAFF. The CDR3 DNA follows: TGTGCCAGCAGCTTAGATCCTACTTCTAGAGCTTTCTTT.

This chain joins TRBV6-1 and TRBJ1-4, with 8 positions matching TRBD1. V lost 3 bases and J lost 10; bases outside the gene matches: 7. The CDR3 sequence is 14 residues long. Per the germline V gene, CDR1 is MNHNS and CDR2 is SASEGT. The CDR3 is CASSEWQGAGKLFF. CDR3 sequence (DNA): TGTGCCAGCAGTGAGTGGCAGGGGGCTGGAAAACTGTTTTTT.

In its sample, this clone was seen a few times. The V call is TRBV7-9, the J call TRBJ1-2, with D maybe TRBD1 (6 bases). Germline lookup yields CDR1 SEHNR and CDR2 FQNEAQ (reference sequence). V lost 0 bases, J lost 7 bases, and 12 bases lay in between. This CDR3 is 14 amino acids long. This chain's CDR3 is CASSLASGEGGYTF. CDR3 sequence (DNA): TGTGCCAGCAGCTTAGCGTCAGGGGAAGGTGGCTACACCTTC.

The V call is TRBV18, the J call TRBJ2-2; D may be TRBD1 or TRBD2 (5 bases each). This CDR3 is 15 amino acids long. Trimming cost V 2 bases and J 1 base, with 8 bases left between them. Germline V CDR1 and CDR2: KGHSH, LQKENI. DNA for the CDR3: TGTGCCAGCTCACCAAATGGGGGGAACACCGGGGAGCTGTTTTTT. Translating it yields CASSPNGGNTGELFF.

This chain joins TRBV6-6 and TRBJ1-1; 9 bases match TRBD1. Germline V CDR1 and CDR2: MNHNY, SVGAGI (reference sequence). CDR3 length equals 14 residues. Losses at the gene ends were 5 bases for V and 5 bases for J; bases not matched to a gene: 6. CDR3 loop: CASSQGQGRTEAFF. The CDR3 DNA sequence: TGTGCCAGCAGTCAGGGACAGGGTCGGACTGAAGCTTTCTTT.

The chain employs TRBV15 and TRBJ2-5, with TRBD1 as a possible D gene (6 bases). This CDR3 spans 14 amino acids. Trimming stripped 5 bases from V and 1 base from J, with 11 bases between. Germline values: CDR1 LNHNV, CDR2 YYDKDF (reference sequence). This CDR3 is CATSPRQVQETQYF. In DNA, the CDR3 is TGTGCCACCAGCCCCCGACAGGTCCAAGAGACCCAGTACTTC. The whole variable domain, filled in from reference TRBV15 and TRBJ2-5, reads DAMVIQNPRYQVTQFGKPVTLSCSQTLNHNVMYWYQQKSSQAPKLLFHYYDKDFNNEADTPDNFQSRRPNTSFCFLDIRSPGLGDTAMYLCATSPRQVQETQYFGPGTRLLVL.

The chain recombines TRBV11-2 with TRBJ1-2, with D unresolved. Trimming removed 5 bases at V and 4 bases at J, with 11 bases between. The CDR3 runs to 13 residues. Germline loops: CDR1 SGHAT, CDR2 FQNNGV. This chain's CDR3 is CASSADISYGYTF. CDR3 coding DNA: TGTGCCAGCAGCGCCGACATCAGCTATGGCTACACCTTC.

The rearrangement joins TRBV7-8 to TRBJ1-1; 8 nucleotides match TRBD1. Per germline, CDR1 SGHVS and CDR2 FQNEAQ. This CDR3 has 14 residues. With 5 bases clipped from V and 4 bases from J, the junction kept 6 bases outside the gene matches. In DNA form, the CDR3 reads TGTGCCAGCAGCCAATCAGGGGGCCTCACTGAAGCTTTCTTT. Its translation is CASSQSGGLTEAFF.

This clone was observed a handful of times. This CDR3 reads CASSRDREGNQPQHF. CDR3 bases: TGTGCCAGTAGTAGGGACAGGGAGGGCAATCAGCCCCAGCATTTT. The rearrangement links TRBV19 to TRBJ1-5; 9 bases agree with TRBD1. CDR1 and CDR2 (germline): LNHDA, SQIVND (reference sequence). The V and J ends lost 4 bases and 2 bases, in that order; junction bases with no gene match: 3. The CDR3 is 15 residues long.

CDR3 nucleotide sequence: TGTGCCAGCAGTGAAGGCGCAGTCTACGAGCAGTACTTC. It codes for CASSEGAVYEQYF. The chain carries TRBV2 and TRBJ2-7; no reliable D call. The germline CDR1 and CDR2 sequences are SNHLY and FYNNEI. The CDR3 has 13 amino acids. V was shortened by 1 base and J by 3 bases, with 7 bases between the two germline ends.

V and J are TRBV9 and TRBJ1-2; 7 bases map to TRBD1. The germline gives CDR1 SGDLS, CDR2 YYNGEE. This CDR3 comprises 13 residues. The V and J ends lost 4 bases and 4 bases, in that order; junction bases with no gene match: 4. The CDR3 sequence: CASSRTGVYGYTF. The DNA for the CDR3 is TGTGCCAGCAGCAGAACAGGGGTCTATGGCTACACCTTC.

The chain carries TRBV7-9 and TRBJ1-3; maybe TRBD1 (6 bases). The germline gives CDR1 SEHNR, CDR2 FQNEAQ (reference sequence). This CDR3 is built from 13 residues. V lost 6 bases to trimming and J lost 3 bases, with 9 bases between them. CDR3 residues: CASSSGVGNTIYF. As DNA, the CDR3 is TGTGCCAGCAGTTCAGGGGTTGGAAACACCATATATTTT.